The following is a T cell receptor (beta chain) sequence with its context. Trimming pared 4 bases from V and 0 bases from J, leaving 13 bases between. From germline, CDR1 is SGHNT and CDR2 YYREEE (reference sequence). This CDR3 has 15 residues. Measured with immunoSEQ multiplex PCR; TCRdb has only the in-frame clones, and not every one. The sample has fewer than 120,000 clones, less than 85% seen once. This sample is drawn from a study of blood T cell repertoires in COVID-19. The clonotype originates from a woman older than 75 with acute or convalescent COVID-19. The V and J genes are TRBV5-4 and TRBJ2-5; D is possibly TRBD1 (6 bases). Sample: peripheral blood. In DNA form, the CDR3 reads TGTGCCAGCAGCCGGACAGAGGATTACCAAGAGACCCAGTACTTC. Protein product: CASSRTEDYQETQYF.